This TCR beta chain appears in the sequencing data of a study of blood T cells in healthy people across ages. Findings of the study overall: One million T cells yielded diversity estimates that were considered underestimates. Donor CMV status, an unknown factor, possibly confounded changes in expanded clonotypes.

Remarks on this clonotype: What it binds is unknown.

V was pared by 6 bases and J by 5 bases, with 11 bases between. In germline, CDR1 is DFQATT, CDR2 SNEGSKA (reference sequence). CDR3 length: 12 amino acids. Donors were healthy Caucasian individuals from Russia aged roughly 6 to 90. Alongside a J-beta primer mix, a sample-barcoded 5' primer served in a second PCR lasting about 7 to 12 cycles. One entry per CDR3 protein, called by TCRdb with MiXCR from the 5' RACE reads. The data show nearly 800,000 distinct CDR3 sequences, with more than 50% seen just once and roughly 24% held by the top ten. V usage is TRBV20-1 and J usage is TRBJ1-5; D remains unclear. The sequence derives from a man in his forties in good health. Sequencing input: blood. This CDR3 reads CSARTDDQPQHF. The CDR3 region has the DNA TGCAGTGCAAGGACGGATGATCAGCCCCAGCATTTT.